This TCR beta chain was sequenced in a study of shared clonotypes between healthy human individuals. Study in general: Each donor's CD4 naive and CD4 memory cells filled three plates apiece, CD8 naive two, and CD8 memory one. General observations from the study: The four-donor shared clonotypes exceeded non-shared clonotypes in generation probability, with non-shared ones scoring lower.

Germline lookup yields CDR1 MGHRA and CDR2 YSYEKL. Between the trimmed V and J ends, which lost 2 bases and 9 bases, there was a span of 11 bases. This CDR3 has 14 residues. Clones were read by immunoSEQ multiplex PCR, and TCRdb kept only the in-frame ones, dropping some. The sample yields 1.5 million to 2.5 million clones, around 96% seen once. With regard to this clone: Its antigen is currently unknown.

Positively selected for CCR7, the CD45RO-negative cells used as naive CD8 cells excluded terminally differentiated effector memory CD45RA+ cells. This TCR came from a man aged 18 to 30 in good health. The sample taken for sequencing was naive CD8+ T cells sorted from blood. This chain uses TRBV4-1 with TRBJ1-6; possible D gene TRBD1, 5 bases. Here the CDR3 reads CASSQQGIGSPLHF. In DNA, the CDR3 is TGCGCCAGCAGCCAACAGGGTATCGGTTCACCCCTCCACTTT.